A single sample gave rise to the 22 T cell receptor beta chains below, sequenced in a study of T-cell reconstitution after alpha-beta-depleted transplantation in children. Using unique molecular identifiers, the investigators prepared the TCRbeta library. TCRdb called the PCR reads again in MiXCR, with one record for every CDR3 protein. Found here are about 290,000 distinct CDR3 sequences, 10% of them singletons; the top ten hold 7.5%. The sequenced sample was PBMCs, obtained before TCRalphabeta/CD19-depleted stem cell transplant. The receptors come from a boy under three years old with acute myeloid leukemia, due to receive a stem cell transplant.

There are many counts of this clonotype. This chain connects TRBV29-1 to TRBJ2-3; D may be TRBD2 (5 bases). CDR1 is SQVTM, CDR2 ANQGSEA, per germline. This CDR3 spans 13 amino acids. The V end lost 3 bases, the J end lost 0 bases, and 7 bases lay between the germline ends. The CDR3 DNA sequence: TGCAGCGTTGACGGGATTAGCACAGATACGCAGTATTTT. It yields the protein CSVDGISTDTQYF.

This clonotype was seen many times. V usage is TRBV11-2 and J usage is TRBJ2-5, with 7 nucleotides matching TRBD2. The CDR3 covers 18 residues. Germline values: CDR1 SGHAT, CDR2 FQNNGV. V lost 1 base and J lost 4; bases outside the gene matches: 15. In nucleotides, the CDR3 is TGTGCCAGCAGCTTAGGGGGGTATAGCGGGTGGGCCCGAGAGACCCAGTACTTC. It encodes CASSLGGYSGWARETQYF.

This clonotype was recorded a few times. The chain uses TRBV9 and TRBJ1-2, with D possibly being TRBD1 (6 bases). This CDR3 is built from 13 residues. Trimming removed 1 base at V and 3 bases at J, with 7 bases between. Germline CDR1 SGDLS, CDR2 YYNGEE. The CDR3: CASSVNRDYGYTF. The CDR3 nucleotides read TGTGCCAGCAGCGTAAACAGGGACTATGGCTACACCTTC.

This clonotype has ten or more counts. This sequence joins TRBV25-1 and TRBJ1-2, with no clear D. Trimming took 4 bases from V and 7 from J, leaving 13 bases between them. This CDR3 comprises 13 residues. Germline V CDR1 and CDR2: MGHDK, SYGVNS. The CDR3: CASSGSTRVGYTF. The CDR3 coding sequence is TGTGCCAGCAGTGGGTCGACAAGGGTTGGCTACACCTTC.

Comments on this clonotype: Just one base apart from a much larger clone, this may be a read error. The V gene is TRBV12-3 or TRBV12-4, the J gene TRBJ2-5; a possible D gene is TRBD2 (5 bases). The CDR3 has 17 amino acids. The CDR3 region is CASSFGWHPTPWETHYF. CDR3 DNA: TGTGCCAGCAGTTTTGGCTGGCACCCTACCCCTTGGGAGACCCATTACTTC.

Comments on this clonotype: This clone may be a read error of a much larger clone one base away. The CDR3 loop is CASSHHGTAYNEQFF. Here the CDR3 DNA reads TGTGCCAGCAGCCACCACGGGACGGCTTACAATGAGCAGTTCTTC. The chain joins TRBV14 to TRBJ2-1; D could derive from TRBD1 or TRBD2 (5 bases each). The length of the CDR3 is 15 residues. V dropped 3 bases and J dropped 4 bases, with 13 bases sitting between them. Germline V CDR1 and CDR2: SGHDN, FVKESK.

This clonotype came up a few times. Here the CDR3 DNA reads TGTGCCATCAGTGATGGACTAGCCTACGAGCAGTACTTC. Translated: CAISDGLAYEQYF. The rearrangement uses TRBV10-3 and TRBJ2-7; 7 bases are shared with TRBD2. Trimming cost V 3 bases and J 2 bases; bases outside gene matches: 1. There are 13 residues in the CDR3. Germline V gene data show CDR1 as ENHRY and CDR2 as SYGVKD.

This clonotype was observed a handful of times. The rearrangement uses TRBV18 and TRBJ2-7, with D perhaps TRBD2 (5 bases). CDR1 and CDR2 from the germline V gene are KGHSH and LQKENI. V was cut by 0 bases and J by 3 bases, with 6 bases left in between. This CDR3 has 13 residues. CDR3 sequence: CASSPPDYYEQYF. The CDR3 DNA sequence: TGTGCCAGCTCACCACCTGACTACTACGAGCAGTACTTC. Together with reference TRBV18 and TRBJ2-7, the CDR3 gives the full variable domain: NAGVMQNPRHLVRRRGQEARLRCSPMKGHSHVYWYRQLPEEGLKFMVYLQKENIIDESGMPKERFSAEFPKEGPSILRIQQVVRGDSAAYFCASSPPDYYEQYFGPGTRLTVT.

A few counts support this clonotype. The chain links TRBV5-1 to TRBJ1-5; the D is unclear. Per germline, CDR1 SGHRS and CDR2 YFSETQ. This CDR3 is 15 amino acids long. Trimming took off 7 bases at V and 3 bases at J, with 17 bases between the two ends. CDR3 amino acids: CASWGRADPNQPQHF. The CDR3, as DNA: TGCGCCAGCTGGGGTCGAGCGGACCCCAATCAGCCCCAGCATTTT.

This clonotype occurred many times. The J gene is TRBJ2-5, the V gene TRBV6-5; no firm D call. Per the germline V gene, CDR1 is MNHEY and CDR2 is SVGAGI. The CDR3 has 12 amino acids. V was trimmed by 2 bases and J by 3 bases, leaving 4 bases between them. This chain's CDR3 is CASSYGKETQYF. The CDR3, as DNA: TGTGCCAGCAGTTACGGAAAAGAGACCCAGTACTTC.

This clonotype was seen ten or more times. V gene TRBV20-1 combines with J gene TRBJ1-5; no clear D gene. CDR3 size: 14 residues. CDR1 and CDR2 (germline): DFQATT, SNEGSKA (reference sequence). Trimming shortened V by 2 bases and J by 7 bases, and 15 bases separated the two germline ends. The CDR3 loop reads CSARPPHVGQPQHF. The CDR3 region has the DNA TGCAGTGCTAGACCCCCACATGTTGGACAGCCCCAGCATTTT.

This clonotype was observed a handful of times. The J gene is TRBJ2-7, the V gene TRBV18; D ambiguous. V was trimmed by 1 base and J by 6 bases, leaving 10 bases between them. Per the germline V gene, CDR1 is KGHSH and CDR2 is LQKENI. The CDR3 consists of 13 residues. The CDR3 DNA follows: TGTGCCAGCTCACCACATGAGAGTGGCGAGCAGTACTTC. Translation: CASSPHESGEQYF.

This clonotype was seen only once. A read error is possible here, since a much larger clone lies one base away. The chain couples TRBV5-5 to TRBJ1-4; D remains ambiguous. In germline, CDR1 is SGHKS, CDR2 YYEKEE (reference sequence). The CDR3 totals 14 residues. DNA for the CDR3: TGTGCCAGCAGCCCGACCGCGGTTAATGAAAACCTGTTTTTT. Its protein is CASSPTAVNENLFF.

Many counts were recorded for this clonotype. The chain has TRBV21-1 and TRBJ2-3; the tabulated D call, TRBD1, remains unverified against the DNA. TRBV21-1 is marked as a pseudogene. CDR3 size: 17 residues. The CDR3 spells CASSSRLGQGGTDTQYF. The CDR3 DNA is TGTGCCAGCAGCAGCCGTCTTGGACAGGGAGGAACAGATACGCAGTATTTT.

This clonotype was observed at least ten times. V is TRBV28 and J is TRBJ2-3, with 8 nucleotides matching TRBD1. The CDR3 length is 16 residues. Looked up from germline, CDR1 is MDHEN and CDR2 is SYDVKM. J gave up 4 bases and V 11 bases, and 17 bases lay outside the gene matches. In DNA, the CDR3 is TGTGCCGGACCCCAGCCGGCGGACAGGGTGGCAGATACGCAGTATTTT. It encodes CAGPQPADRVADTQYF.

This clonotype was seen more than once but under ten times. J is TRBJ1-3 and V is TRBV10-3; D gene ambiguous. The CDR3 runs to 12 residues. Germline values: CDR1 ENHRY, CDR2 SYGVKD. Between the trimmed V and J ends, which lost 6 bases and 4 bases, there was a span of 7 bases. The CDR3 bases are TGTGCCATCAGCATTAGGGGAAACACCATATATTTT. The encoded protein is CAISIRGNTIYF.

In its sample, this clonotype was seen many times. DNA of the CDR3: TGTGCCAGCAGTTTGCGCATGGGCGAACAGCCCCAGCATTTT. It is translated as CASSLRMGEQPQHF. This chain joins TRBV28 and TRBJ1-5; D remains ambiguous. V lost 3 bases and J lost 7, with 13 bases in between. CDR1 and CDR2 from the germline V gene are MDHEN and SYDVKM. The CDR3 extends over 14 amino acids.

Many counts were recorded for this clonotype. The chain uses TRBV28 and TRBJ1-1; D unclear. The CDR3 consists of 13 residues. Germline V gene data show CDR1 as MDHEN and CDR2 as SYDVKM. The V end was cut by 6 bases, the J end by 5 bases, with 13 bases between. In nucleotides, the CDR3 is TGTGCCAGCAGCCCGGGGAGGGCGACTGAAGCTTTCTTT. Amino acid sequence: CASSPGRATEAFF.

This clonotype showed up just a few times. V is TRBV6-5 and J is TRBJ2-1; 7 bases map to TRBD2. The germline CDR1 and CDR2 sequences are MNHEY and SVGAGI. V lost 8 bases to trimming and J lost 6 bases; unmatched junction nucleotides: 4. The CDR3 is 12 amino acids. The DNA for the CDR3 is TGTGCCAGCCGCGGGGGAGGCAATGAGCAGTTCTTC. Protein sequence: CASRGGGNEQFF.

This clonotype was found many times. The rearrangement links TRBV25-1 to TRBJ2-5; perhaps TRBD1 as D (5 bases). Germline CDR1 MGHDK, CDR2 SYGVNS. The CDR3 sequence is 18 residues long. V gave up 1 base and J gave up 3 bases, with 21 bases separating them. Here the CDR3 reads CASSEWWGSVTIEETQYF. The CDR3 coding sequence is TGTGCCAGCAGTGAATGGTGGGGCTCCGTTACAATTGAAGAGACCCAGTACTTC.

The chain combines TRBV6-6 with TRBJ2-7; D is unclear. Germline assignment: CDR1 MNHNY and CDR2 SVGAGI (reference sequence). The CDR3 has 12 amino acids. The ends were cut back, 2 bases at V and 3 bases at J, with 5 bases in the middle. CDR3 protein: CASSYVGYEQYF. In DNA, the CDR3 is TGTGCCAGCAGTTACGTAGGCTACGAGCAGTACTTC.

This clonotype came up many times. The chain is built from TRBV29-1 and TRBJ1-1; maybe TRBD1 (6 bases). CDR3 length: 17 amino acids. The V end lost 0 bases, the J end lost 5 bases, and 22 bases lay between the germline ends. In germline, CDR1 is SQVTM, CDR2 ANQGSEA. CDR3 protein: CSVEDLGDTHLGTEAFF. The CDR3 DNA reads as TGCAGCGTTGAAGATTTGGGGGACACCCACTTGGGGACTGAAGCTTTCTTT.